This T cell receptor (beta chain) was profiled in a study of blood T cell repertoires in COVID-19. As for the study in general: Samples came from the United States, Italy and Spain, spanning acute and convalescent COVID-19. Sources were T cells, B-cell-depleted T cells, or PBMCs; the material itself was cDNA or gDNA.

This CDR3 comprises 13 residues. CDR1 is SGHVS and CDR2 is FQNEAQ in the germline V gene. After removal of 5 bases from V and 6 bases from J, the junction contained 3 bases not matched to a gene. In the authors' workflow: Estimation of nucleated cell counts was performed using reference gene primer amplification. The method was immunoSEQ multiplex PCR; TCRdb's version includes in-frame clones alone and lacks a portion of them. The D gene and trimming were derived from the DNA, and the V and J assignments and clone size from that table. The sample lists 55,000 to 65,000 clones, more than 70% occurring once.

The sequence was obtained from a man between 60 and 75 years old with active or convalescent COVID-19. Sequenced material: peripheral blood. V gene TRBV7-8 combines with J gene TRBJ1-2, with 10 bases matching TRBD1. CDR3 amino acids: CASSIGTGDGYTF. The CDR3 coding sequence is TGTGCCAGCAGCATCGGGACAGGGGATGGCTACACCTTC.